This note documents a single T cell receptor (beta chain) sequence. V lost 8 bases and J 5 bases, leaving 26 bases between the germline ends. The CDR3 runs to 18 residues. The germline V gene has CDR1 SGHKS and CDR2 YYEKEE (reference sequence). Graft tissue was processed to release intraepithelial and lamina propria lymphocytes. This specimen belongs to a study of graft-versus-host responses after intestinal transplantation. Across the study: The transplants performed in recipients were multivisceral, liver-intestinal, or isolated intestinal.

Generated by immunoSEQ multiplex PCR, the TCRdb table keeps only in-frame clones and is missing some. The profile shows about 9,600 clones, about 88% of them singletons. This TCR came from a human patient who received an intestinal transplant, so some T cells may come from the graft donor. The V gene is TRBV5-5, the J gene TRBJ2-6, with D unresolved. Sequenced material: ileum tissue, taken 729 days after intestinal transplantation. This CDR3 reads CARGLAGGEQSWANVLTF. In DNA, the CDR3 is TGTGCCAGAGGATTAGCAGGTGGTGAACAAAGTTGGGCCAACGTCCTGACTTTC.